Shown below are 30 T cell receptor beta chains from a single sample sequenced in a study of T cell clonality in common variable immunodeficiency. Assay used: immunoSEQ multiplex PCR; TCRdb lists only in-frame clones, some missing. The sample lists more than 55,000 clones, none appearing once, the ten largest making up more than 1.5%. Sequenced sample: peripheral blood mononuclear cells. These TCRs come from a person aged 18 to 75 in good health.

There are many counts of this clone. Coverage ceases 3 residues before the CDR3 finishes, and the germline J gene fills in the end. This chain joins TRBV28 and TRBJ2-3, with TRBD2 identical over 10 bases. Germline loops: CDR1 MDHEN, CDR2 SYDVKM. The CDR3 is 15 residues long. Trimming at V came to 4 bases and at J to 0 bases, leaving 1 base not matched to a gene. CDR3 protein: CASSSTSGSTDTQYF. Partial CDR3 DNA: TGTGCCAGCAGTTCGACTAGCGGGAGCACAGATACG.

This clone was seen many times. The CDR3 goes on 3 residues after the read ends, and that part is filled in from the germline J gene. The chain carries TRBV28 and TRBJ2-3; 7 nucleotides match TRBD2. This CDR3 contains 14 residues. The germline CDR1 and CDR2 sequences are MDHEN and SYDVKM. Trimming removed 6 bases from V and 0 bases from J; junction bases left unmatched: 3. CDR3 DNA (partial): TGTGCCAGCAGCATGACTAGCAGCACAGATACG. The encoded protein is CASSMTSSTDT. The whole CDR3 sequence is CASSMTSSTDTQYF.

At least ten counts were recorded for this clone. The read comes to an end 3 residues before the CDR3 does, leaving the germline J gene to fill in the end. This sequence joins TRBV18 and TRBJ2-3, with TRBD1 as a possible D gene (6 bases). V was cut by 7 bases and J by 2 bases, with 10 bases left in between. This CDR3 comprises 13 residues. The germline CDR1 and CDR2 sequences are KGHSH and LQKENI. The part of the CDR3 DNA that was read is TGTGCCAGCTGGGACACATCCACAGATACG. This translates into CASWDTSTDT. The CDR3 reads in full as CASWDTSTDTQYF.

The table lists this clone with many counts. The CDR3 bases that were read are TGCGCCAGCAGCCAAGAAGGGGGATTTGGGATA. It codes for CASSQEGGFGI. The whole CDR3 region reads CASSQEGGFGIAFF. The chain joins TRBV4-1 to TRBJ1-1, with a possible D match to TRBD1 (6 bases). Sequencing ends 3 residues short of the CDR3 end; the germline J gene provides the rest. Germline lookup yields CDR1 MGHRA and CDR2 YSYEKL. The CDR3 sequence is 14 residues long.

This clone was detected ten times or more. The read ends 3 residues shy of where the CDR3 ends; the end is completed using the germline J gene. The chain carries TRBV13 and TRBJ2-3; TRBD2 matches at 10 bases. This CDR3 is built from 16 residues. Germline V lookup: CDR1 PRHDT, CDR2 FYEKMQ (reference sequence). With V trimmed by 5 bases and J by 2 bases, 7 bases remained unmatched. The CDR3 spells CASSARTSGNTDTQYF. The sequenced part of the CDR3 DNA is TGTGCCAGCAGCGCCAGGACTAGCGGCAACACAGATACG.

This clone was seen ten or more times. The DNA ends 3 residues before the CDR3 does, and the rest of the CDR3 is filled in from the germline J gene. The chain carries TRBV18 and TRBJ1-1; perhaps TRBD1 as D (6 bases). CDR1 and CDR2 (germline): KGHSH, LQKENI. V lost 6 bases to trimming and J lost 3 bases, with 14 bases between them. This CDR3 has 14 amino acids. CDR3 DNA, as far as it was read: TGTGCCAGCTCCCCGACAGGTGGGTACACTGAA. Its protein is CASSPTGGYTE. The full CDR3 protein reads CASSPTGGYTEAFF.

The sample holds many counts of this clone. The CDR3 reads CAISESLSSYEQYF. Incomplete CDR3 DNA: TGTGCCATCAGTGAGTCGTTATCTTCCTACGAG. The chain couples TRBV10-3 to TRBJ2-7; D gene uncertain. The sequenced fragment ends 3 residues before the CDR3 boundary, so the rest is inferred from the germline J gene. Trimming cost V 0 bases and J 1 base, with 7 bases left between them. Germline CDR1 ENHRY, CDR2 SYGVKD. The CDR3 length is 14 residues.

At least ten counts were recorded for this clone. The read comes to an end 3 residues before the CDR3 does, leaving the germline J gene to fill in the end. The rearrangement uses TRBV29-1 and TRBJ1-6; D is unclear. The CDR3 length is 13 residues. Per germline, CDR1 SQVTM and CDR2 ANQGSEA. V was shortened by 7 bases and J by 7 bases, with 14 bases between the two germline ends. The CDR3: CSGPTGSNSPLHF. The DNA read from the CDR3 is TGCAGCGGTCCGACCGGGTCAAATTCACCC.

Many counts were recorded for this clone. The read gets to within 3 residues of the CDR3 end, and the germline J gene fills in the rest. The rearrangement joins TRBV29-1 to TRBJ2-1; the D is unclear. V was shortened by 8 bases and J by 0 bases, with 11 bases between the two germline ends. The CDR3 is 13 amino acids. Germline-derived CDR1 and CDR2 are SQVTM and ANQGSEA. The CDR3 DNA, read in part, is TGCAGCTCCGACACGAGCTCCTACAATGAG. Translated, it gives CSSDTSSYNE. The full CDR3 reads CSSDTSSYNEQFF.

This clone has a count of ten or more. The sequenced fragment ends 3 residues before the CDR3 boundary, so the rest is inferred from the germline J gene. The chain employs TRBV2 and TRBJ1-2; D gene unclear. Germline lookup yields CDR1 SNHLY and CDR2 FYNNEI. V was pared by 6 bases and J by 1 base, with 9 bases between. This CDR3 has 13 residues. The sequenced part of the CDR3 DNA is TGTGCCAGCAGCCTACAGCTTAACTATGGC. Translation gives CASSLQLNYG. The whole CDR3 protein reads CASSLQLNYGYTF.

This clone was seen many times. The read terminates 3 residues ahead of where the CDR3 ends, so the germline J gene completes it. This chain uses TRBV9 with TRBJ2-3; 7 bases are a match to TRBD2. Per germline, CDR1 SGDLS and CDR2 YYNGEE. V shed 0 bases, J shed 0 bases, and the junction held 4 bases outside the gene matches. The CDR3 sequence is 16 residues long. The sequenced CDR3 bases are TGTGCCAGCAGCGTAGGGGCGGGAGCTAGCACAGATACG. Protein: CASSVGAGASTDT. The full CDR3 is CASSVGAGASTDTQYF. The whole variable domain, filled in from reference TRBV9 and TRBJ2-3, reads DSGVTQTPKHLITATGQRVTLRCSPRSGDLSVYWYQQSLDQGLQFLIQYYNGEERAKGNILERFSAQQFPDLHSELNLSSLELGDSALYFCASSVGAGASTDTQYFGPGTRLTVL.

This clone was seen a few times. The CDR3 end falls 3 residues outside the read, so it is completed with the germline J gene. The V gene is TRBV2, the J gene TRBJ2-7; TRBD1 is a possible D gene (6 bases). Germline CDR1 SNHLY, CDR2 FYNNEI. The CDR3 is made up of 14 amino acids. V lost 5 bases and J lost 4, with 15 bases in between. CDR3 bases read: TGTGCCAGCAGTCCGACAGGTTCGGTTTACGAG. Encoded protein: CASSPTGSVYE. The complete CDR3 reads CASSPTGSVYEQYF.

This clone was recorded at least ten times. The read is 3 residues too short to cover the CDR3 end, so that end is filled in from the germline J gene. This sequence joins TRBV2 and TRBJ2-7, with 9 bases aligning to TRBD2. Trimming cost V 7 bases and J 0 bases; bases outside gene matches: 4. The germline V gene has CDR1 SNHLY and CDR2 FYNNEI. This CDR3 comprises 14 residues. CDR3 DNA, as far as it was read: TGTGCCAGCAAACGGACTAGCGCCTCCTACGAG. Amino acid sequence: CASKRTSASYE. The CDR3 in its entirety is CASKRTSASYEQYF.

This clone was counted at least ten times. The read comes to an end 3 residues before the CDR3 does, leaving the germline J gene to fill in the end. V is TRBV5-1 and J is TRBJ2-3, with 11 bases matching TRBD1. Unmatched junction bases numbered 3, after V lost 5 bases and J lost 1 base. The CDR3 extends over 15 amino acids. Germline CDR1 SGHRS, CDR2 YFSETQ. Here the CDR3 reads CASSMGQGGTDTQYF. The covered CDR3 bases are TGCGCCAGCAGTATGGGACAGGGGGGCACAGATACG.

This clone has a count of ten or more. The read halts 3 residues ahead of the CDR3 end, with the missing end drawn from the germline J gene. This chain links TRBV2 with TRBJ1-4; D not certain. Trimming pared 7 bases from V and 5 bases from J, leaving 8 bases between. The germline V gene encodes CDR1 SNHLY and CDR2 FYNNEI. The CDR3 extends over 12 amino acids. The CDR3 here is CASIQENEKLFF. CDR3 DNA (partial): TGTGCCAGCATTCAGGAAAATGAAAAA.

This clone was detected ten times or more. The CDR3 end is not reached by the read, which stops 3 residues before it; the germline J gene fills it in. The genes are TRBV20-1 and TRBJ2-6, with a weak D call TRBD1 (5 bases). The CDR3 is made up of 16 amino acids. Germline V lookup: CDR1 DFQATT, CDR2 SNEGSKA (reference sequence). V was trimmed by 3 bases and J by 0 bases, leaving 12 bases between them. CDR3 bases read: TGCAGTGCTAGTCAGGGTTCCCTCTCTGGGGCCAACGTC. Protein product: CSASQGSLSGANV. The whole CDR3 sequence is CSASQGSLSGANVLTF.

Ten or more counts support this clone. Read coverage stops 3 residues before the CDR3 terminus; the germline J gene supplies the remainder. The rearrangement uses TRBV5-1 and TRBJ2-5; 7 positions agree with TRBD1. CDR1 and CDR2 from the germline V gene are SGHRS and YFSETQ. This CDR3 spans 14 amino acids. V lost 4 bases, J lost 2 bases, and 5 bases stayed unmatched. The CDR3 here is CASSDPGQQETQYF. The sequenced CDR3 bases are TGCGCCAGCAGCGATCCGGGACAGCAAGAGACC.

This clone was found many times. The read falls 3 residues short of the CDR3 end, and the missing part is taken from the germline J gene. The J gene is TRBJ1-5, the V gene TRBV6-1; D not certain. V was clipped by 2 bases and J by 3 bases, with 8 bases between them. CDR1 and CDR2 (germline): MNHNS, SASEGT. This CDR3 has 14 residues. The part of the CDR3 DNA that was read is TGTGCCAGCAGTGAAAAGCCGGTCAATCAGCCC. The encoded protein is CASSEKPVNQP. Given in full, the CDR3 is CASSEKPVNQPQHF.

This clone was detected many times. Coverage ceases 3 residues before the CDR3 finishes, and the germline J gene fills in the end. V is TRBV18 and J is TRBJ1-2, with D possibly being TRBD1 (5 bases). Germline V gene sequence: CDR1 KGHSH, CDR2 LQKENI. The CDR3 length is 15 residues. The CDR3 loop is CASSPDLGGADGYTF. The covered CDR3 bases are TGTGCCAGCTCACCCGATCTGGGAGGGGCCGACGGC.

This clone was seen repeatedly, ten times or more. The CDR3 is CASSEGGLAGEWRLNIQYF. Incomplete CDR3 DNA: TGTGCCAGCAGTGAAGGGGGACTAGCGGGAGAGTGGAGATTAAATATT. The rearrangement joins TRBV6-1 to TRBJ2-4, with 14 nucleotides matching TRBD2. The read ends 3 residues shy of where the CDR3 ends; the end is completed using the germline J gene. This CDR3 has 19 amino acids. In germline, CDR1 is MNHNS, CDR2 SASEGT.

At least ten counts were recorded for this clone. The CDR3 goes on 3 residues after the read ends, and that part is filled in from the germline J gene. The chain recombines TRBV30 with TRBJ1-5, with a tentative D call TRBD1 (5 bases). The CDR3 totals 14 residues. Germline values: CDR1 GTSNPN, CDR2 SVGIG (reference sequence). V lost 1 base to trimming and J lost 9 bases, with 16 bases between them. CDR3 sequence reads: CAWSAGTGERPQHF. Partial CDR3 DNA: TGTGCCTGGAGTGCAGGGACGGGGGAGCGGCCC.

This clone has ten or more counts. At one boundary the junction diverges from the germline segment, which might be a read error. The CDR3 is cut off 3 residues early in the read; its end comes from the germline J gene. The J gene is TRBJ2-1, the V gene TRBV7-7, with D maybe TRBD1 (6 bases). The CDR3 covers 15 residues. Germline CDR1 and CDR2: SSHAT and FNYEAQ (reference sequence). CDR3: CASSFSGVGDNEQFF. The CDR3 bases that were read are TGTGCTAGCAGCTTTTCAGGGGTCGGGGACAATGAG.

This clone was recorded many times. The read ends 3 residues shy of where the CDR3 ends; the end is completed using the germline J gene. V and J are TRBV2 and TRBJ1-2; 11 bases agree with TRBD1. The CDR3 is made up of 13 amino acids. V was pared by 11 bases and J by 3 bases, with 5 bases of the junction left unmatched. Per germline, CDR1 SNHLY and CDR2 FYNNEI. Partial CDR3 DNA: TGTGCCCGGCGGGGACAGGGGGACTATGGC. Residues: CARRGQGDYG. The whole CDR3 region reads CARRGQGDYGYTF.

At least ten counts were recorded for this clone. The read terminates 3 residues ahead of where the CDR3 ends, so the germline J gene completes it. The chain recombines TRBV12-3 or TRBV12-4 with TRBJ2-7; 9 bases fit TRBD2. This CDR3 is 15 amino acids long. V lost 1 base to trimming and J lost 3 bases; unmatched junction nucleotides: 4. CDR3 region: CASSLGTSAYYEQYF. Incomplete CDR3 DNA: TGTGCCAGCAGTTTAGGGACTAGCGCCTACTACGAG.

This clone has ten or more counts. The read ends 3 residues early relative to the CDR3; the germline J gene fills the gap. The rearrangement joins TRBV29-1 to TRBJ2-1, with 14 nucleotides matching TRBD2. J gave up 4 bases and V 8 bases, and 10 bases lay outside the gene matches. Germline CDR1 SQVTM, CDR2 ANQGSEA. The CDR3 runs 16 residues. The CDR3 bases that were read are TGCAGCTTGTCGGGGACTAGCGGGAGATATTACAATGAG. Amino acids: CSLSGTSGRYYNE. The full CDR3 is CSLSGTSGRYYNEQFF.

This clone was seen at least ten times. With the read ending 3 residues before the CDR3 end, the germline J gene is used to fill in that end. This chain uses TRBV7-3 with TRBJ2-1, with 11 bases that match TRBD2. J gave up 4 bases and V 5 bases, and 4 bases lay outside the gene matches. The CDR3 spans 15 residues. Germline CDR1 and CDR2: SGHTA and FQGTGA. CDR3 sequence reads: CASSIGTSGYNEQFF. Incomplete CDR3 DNA: TGTGCCAGCAGCATTGGGACTAGCGGATACAATGAG.

This clone appeared many times. This CDR3 reads CSAGSPDRVYEQYF. The sequenced part of the CDR3 DNA is TGCAGTGCGGGTTCCCCGGACAGGGTCTACGAG. The chain couples TRBV20-1 to TRBJ2-7, with 8 bases fitting TRBD1. With the read ending 3 residues before the CDR3 end, the germline J gene is used to fill in that end. The CDR3 extends over 14 amino acids. V dropped 6 bases and J dropped 3; count of bases not matched to a gene: 10. CDR1 and CDR2 (germline): DFQATT, SNEGSKA (reference sequence).

Ten or more counts support this clone. The read falls 3 residues short of the CDR3 end, and the missing part is taken from the germline J gene. This chain uses TRBV7-8 with TRBJ1-1; D not certain. The CDR3 is 16 amino acids. Germline V gives CDR1 SGHVS, CDR2 FQNEAQ. CDR3 bases read: TGTGCCAGCAGCTTAGTTAGCGGATACAACGGCCCGGAA. This gives the protein CASSLVSGYNGPE. The entire CDR3 is CASSLVSGYNGPEAFF.

This clone came up many times. This sample includes further DNA sequences coding for the same CDR3. The part of the CDR3 DNA that was read is TGTGCCAGCAGCCAATCGGGACAGGGCAATCAGCCC. It translates to CASSQSGQGNQP. The entire CDR3 is CASSQSGQGNQPQHF. The J gene is TRBJ1-5, the V gene TRBV16, with TRBD1 matching over 8 bases. The observed sequence ends 3 residues before the CDR3 terminus, with the missing tail filled in from the germline J gene. With V trimmed by 0 bases and J by 2 bases, 0 bases remained unmatched. The germline V gene has CDR1 KGHSY and CDR2 FQNENV. This CDR3 spans 15 amino acids.

This clone was detected many times. The read is 3 residues too short to cover the CDR3 end, so that end is filled in from the germline J gene. The chain employs TRBV11-2 and TRBJ2-1, with D uncertain. Per germline, CDR1 SGHAT and CDR2 FQNNGV. CDR3 length: 14 amino acids. Trimming removed 5 bases from V and 7 bases from J, with 15 bases in between. The CDR3 loop is CASSLGRVANEQFF. The sequenced part of the CDR3 DNA is TGTGCCAGCAGCCTCGGTCGGGTGGCTAATGAG. Using reference TRBV11-2 and TRBJ2-1 for the parts outside the CDR3, the full variable domain is EAGVAQSPRYKIIEKRQSVAFWCNPISGHATLYWYQQILGQGPKLLIQFQNNGVVDDSQLPKDRFSAERLKGVDSTLKIQPAKLEDSAVYLCASSLGRVANEQFFGPGTRLTVL.